The 3 T cell receptor beta chains listed next were all sequenced from one sample in a study of cytomegalovirus exposure and HLA in healthy donors. PCR used 60 Vbeta primers and 13 Jbeta primers. Measured with immunoSEQ multiplex PCR; TCRdb has only the in-frame clones, and not every one. The sample includes approximately 69,000 clones, roughly 80% of them seen just once. Source material: PBMCs. The source is a woman aged 25 to 39 in good health and CMV-seropositive.

V is TRBV28 and J is TRBJ2-1, with D unresolved. The CDR3 has 14 residues. CDR1 is MDHEN and CDR2 is SYDVKM in the germline V gene. Trimming removed 5 bases from V and 1 base from J, with 9 bases in between. The CDR3 here is CASSEAGSYNEQFF. The CDR3 DNA reads TGTGCCAGCAGTGAGGCTGGGTCCTACAATGAGCAGTTCTTC.

V is TRBV7-2 and J is TRBJ1-1, with D possibly being TRBD1 (6 bases). Deletions cut 2 bases from V and 4 bases from J, with 17 bases between. Germline CDR1 and CDR2: SGHTA and FQGNSA. CDR3 length: 16 residues. For the CDR3, the DNA is TGTGCCAGCAGCTTAAATGGGGTCGGACAGACCACTGAAGCTTTCTTT. Protein sequence: CASSLNGVGQTTEAFF.

V and J are TRBV10-1 and TRBJ1-1, with TRBD1 as a possible D gene (6 bases). This CDR3 contains 15 residues. Trimming cost V 6 bases and J 5 bases, with 19 bases left between them. The germline V gene has CDR1 WNHNN and CDR2 SYGVQD (reference sequence). CDR3 region: CASSKLSDSPTEAFF. CDR3 nucleotides: TGCGCCAGCAGCAAGCTATCGGACAGTCCAACTGAAGCTTTCTTT.